Below, 20 T cell receptor beta chains from the same sample are listed, as sequenced in a study of response to subunit inactivated influenza vaccine. In TCRdb, the RT-PCR reads were re-called with MiXCR into one record per CDR3 protein. The repertoire has 450,000 to 600,000 distinct CDR3 sequences, about 15% of them found once; the top ten carry roughly 3.1%. The material was CD4+ T cells sorted from PBMCs, obtained about 24 months after vaccination. The receptors derive from a man aged 50 to 69 who received an inactivated influenza vaccine.

This clonotype was counted a few times. The chain recombines TRBV24-1 with TRBJ2-7; 7 positions match TRBD2. The CDR3 loop spans 16 amino acids. V dropped 2 bases and J dropped 6; count of bases not matched to a gene: 12. CDR1 and CDR2 (germline): KGHDR, SFDVKD. The CDR3 DNA is TGTGCCACCAGTGATTCGACACTATTCCGCGGGGGCGAGCAGTACTTC. It codes for CATSDSTLFRGGEQYF.

This clonotype was observed a handful of times. The V gene is TRBV23-1, the J gene TRBJ2-3; D is unclear. TRBV23-1 is an ORF, with its function uncertain. The CDR3 runs 17 residues. The V end was cut by 0 bases, the J end by 1 base, with 14 bases between. The CDR3 DNA reads TGCGCCAGCAGTCAATCGTCCTGGGCTGTTGGCACAGATACGCAGTATTTT. Translation gives CASSQSSWAVGTDTQYF.

This rearrangement joins TRBV10-3 to TRBJ1-5; 7 nucleotides match TRBD1. The germline gives CDR1 ENHRY, CDR2 SYGVKD. The CDR3 totals 14 residues. J was trimmed by 6 bases and V by 4 bases; bases with no gene match: 6. CDR3 bases: TGTGCCATCAGTGGAGGGGGCGCCGGTCAGCCCCAGCATTTT. This codes for CAISGGGAGQPQHF.

A note on this clonotype: A read error may explain this, as a much larger clone is one base away. The V gene is TRBV3-1, the J gene TRBJ2-7, with 8 bases lining up with TRBD2. The V gene end was trimmed by 1 base and the J gene end by 3 bases; junction bases not matched to a gene: 5. The V gene's germline CDR1 is LGHDT and CDR2 YNNKEL (reference sequence). The CDR3 totals 15 residues. In nucleotides, the CDR3 is TGTGCCAGCAGCCAAGGAGCGGGAGCCCTCTACGAGCAGTACTTC. Its translation: CASSQGAGALYEQYF.

The chain links TRBV3-1 to TRBJ2-7, with 8 bases fitting TRBD1. This CDR3 contains 13 residues. V trimming: 4 bases; J trimming: 5 bases; junction bases outside the gene matches: 4. Germline V gene lookup returns CDR1 LGHDT and CDR2 YNNKEL (reference sequence). In DNA form, the CDR3 reads TGTGCCAGCAGCCCGACAGGGGCTCACGAGCAGTACTTC. Protein: CASSPTGAHEQYF.

In this sample, this clonotype turned up a few times. The V and J genes are TRBV9 and TRBJ2-3; 8 bases line up with TRBD2. Germline-derived CDR1 and CDR2 are SGDLS and YYNGEE. The CDR3 length is 17 residues. V gave up 4 bases and J gave up 2 bases; unmatched junction bases: 12. CDR3 sequence reads: CASSPTWGSGTTDTQYF. CDR3 in DNA: TGTGCCAGCAGCCCCACGTGGGGTAGCGGGACCACAGATACGCAGTATTTT.

This sequence joins TRBV20-1 and TRBJ2-1; TRBD2 agrees at 8 bases. V lost 4 bases, J lost 5 bases, and 10 bases stayed unmatched. The germline CDR1 and CDR2 sequences are DFQATT and SNEGSKA (reference sequence). The CDR3 is 15 amino acids. CDR3 loop: CSATRTSGLDNEQFF. CDR3 DNA: TGCAGTGCTACAAGAACTAGCGGACTAGACAATGAGCAGTTCTTC.

This clonotype was seen a few times. The chain recombines TRBV20-1 with TRBJ2-5; 10 bases map to TRBD1. Germline CDR1 is DFQATT and CDR2 is SNEGSKA (reference sequence). Trimming removed 3 bases from V and 4 bases from J; junction bases left unmatched: 8. This CDR3 has 15 amino acids. CDR3 in amino acids: CSARGLRTGGETQYF. The CDR3 region has the DNA TGCAGTGCTAGGGGGCTCCGGACAGGGGGAGAGACCCAGTACTTC.

This clonotype was counted only a few times. This chain connects TRBV12-3 or TRBV12-4 to TRBJ2-7; D unclear. This CDR3 comprises 12 residues. The ends were cut back, 3 bases at V and 2 bases at J, with 5 bases in the middle. Here the CDR3 reads CASSFLTYEQYF. CDR3 coding DNA: TGTGCCAGCAGTTTTCTAACCTACGAGCAGTACTTC.

The chain couples TRBV29-1 to TRBJ2-7, with TRBD1 identical over 7 bases. V shed 4 bases, J shed 5 bases, and the junction held 8 bases outside the gene matches. The germline V gene has CDR1 SQVTM and CDR2 ANQGSEA. CDR3 size: 13 residues. The CDR3 DNA follows: TGCAGCGTTGGGGGCGGACAGGTGAACGAGCAGTACTTC. It translates to CSVGGGQVNEQYF.

This clonotype was detected a few times. The chain carries TRBV12-3 or TRBV12-4 and TRBJ2-7, with a weak D call TRBD1 (6 bases). The CDR3 extends over 12 amino acids. Trimming took off 8 bases at V and 6 bases at J, with 14 bases between the two ends. The CDR3: CASGQLATEQYF. In nucleotides, the CDR3 is TGTGCCAGCGGACAGCTCGCTACCGAGCAGTACTTC.

The gene calls are TRBV10-3 and TRBJ2-5, with TRBD1 matching 7 bases. The CDR3 is 16 amino acids. Germline assignment: CDR1 ENHRY and CDR2 SYGVKD. J lost 5 bases, V lost 0 bases, and 9 bases had no gene match. In DNA, the CDR3 is TGTGCCATCAGTGAGTCGACAGGGACCACAATGGAGACCCAGTACTTC. Protein sequence: CAISESTGTTMETQYF.

The genes are TRBV7-2 and TRBJ1-4, with D maybe TRBD1 (5 bases). The CDR3 sequence is 14 residues long. V lost 2 bases and J 3 bases, leaving 7 bases between the germline ends. Germline CDR1 and CDR2: SGHTA and FQGNSA. CDR3 amino acids: CASSLMGPNEKLFF. As DNA, the CDR3 is TGTGCCAGCAGCTTAATGGGACCTAATGAAAAACTGTTTTTT.

In this sample, this clonotype turned up once. The J gene is TRBJ2-3, the V gene TRBV6-5, with TRBD2 matching 7 bases. This CDR3 region has 15 residues. From germline, CDR1 is MNHEY and CDR2 SVGAGI. V was pared by 2 bases and J by 8 bases, with 10 bases of the junction left unmatched. The CDR3 here is CASSYGSGVQGTQYF. CDR3 DNA sequence: TGTGCCAGCAGTTACGGGAGCGGGGTCCAAGGTACGCAGTATTTT.

This clonotype was observed a handful of times. V usage is TRBV6-1 and J usage is TRBJ1-3; 8 bases are a match to TRBD1. Germline V gene data show CDR1 as MNHNS and CDR2 as SASEGT. The CDR3 has 15 residues. J gave up 0 bases and V 6 bases, and 4 bases lay outside the gene matches. DNA of the CDR3: TGTGCCAGCAGGGACAGGGACAGCTCTGGAAACACCATATATTTT. This sequence encodes CASRDRDSSGNTIYF.

This sequence joins TRBV29-1 and TRBJ2-7; D is possibly TRBD1 or TRBD2 (5 bases each). The CDR3 loop spans 11 amino acids. Per the germline V gene, CDR1 is SQVTM and CDR2 is ANQGSEA. Trimming cost V 6 bases and J 3 bases, with 9 bases left between them. Written as DNA, the CDR3 is TGCAGCGTGGGGGAAGGCTACGAGCAGTACTTC. Amino acid sequence: CSVGEGYEQYF.

This clonotype was detected only a few times. The chain carries TRBV6-1 and TRBJ2-3; D remains unclear. Germline values: CDR1 MNHNS, CDR2 SASEGT. V lost 3 bases and J lost 2, with 9 bases in between. The CDR3 loop spans 14 amino acids. The CDR3 sequence: CASSDGGYTDTQYF. CDR3 in DNA: TGTGCCAGCAGTGACGGTGGCTACACAGATACGCAGTATTTT.

The chain recombines TRBV20-1 with TRBJ2-1; D might be TRBD1 (8 bases). The V gene's germline CDR1 is DFQATT and CDR2 SNEGSKA (reference sequence). The germline V and J ends were trimmed by 0 bases and 8 bases, with 17 bases remaining between them. The CDR3 loop spans 15 amino acids. CDR3 in DNA: TGCAGTGCTAGAGAAGGACAGGGACTAAAGCATGAGCAGTTCTTC. It codes for CSAREGQGLKHEQFF.

This clonotype was counted between two and nine times. The chain combines TRBV7-3 with TRBJ2-6; a weak D match, TRBD1 (6 bases). The CDR3 consists of 16 residues. Deletions cut 5 bases from V and 0 bases from J, with 11 bases between. The germline CDR1 and CDR2 sequences are SGHTA and FQGTGA. CDR3 in amino acids: CASSKGHNSGANVLTF. CDR3 nucleotides: TGTGCCAGCAGCAAGGGACACAACTCTGGGGCCAACGTCCTGACTTTC. The complete variable domain, with remaining parts taken from reference TRBV7-3 and TRBJ2-6, reads GAGVSQTPSNKVTEKGKYVELRCDPISGHTALYWYRQSLGQGPEFLIYFQGTGAADDSGLPNDRFFAVRPEGSVSTLKIQRTERGDSAVYLCASSKGHNSGANVLTFGAGSRLTVL.

V usage is TRBV9 and J usage is TRBJ1-5; D is unresolved. The CDR3 sequence is 14 residues long. Germline V gene sequence: CDR1 SGDLS, CDR2 YYNGEE. Trimming removed 4 bases at V and 0 bases at J, with 8 bases between. CDR3 protein: CASSTSDSNQPQHF. The CDR3 bases are TGTGCCAGCAGCACCTCGGATAGCAATCAGCCCCAGCATTTT.